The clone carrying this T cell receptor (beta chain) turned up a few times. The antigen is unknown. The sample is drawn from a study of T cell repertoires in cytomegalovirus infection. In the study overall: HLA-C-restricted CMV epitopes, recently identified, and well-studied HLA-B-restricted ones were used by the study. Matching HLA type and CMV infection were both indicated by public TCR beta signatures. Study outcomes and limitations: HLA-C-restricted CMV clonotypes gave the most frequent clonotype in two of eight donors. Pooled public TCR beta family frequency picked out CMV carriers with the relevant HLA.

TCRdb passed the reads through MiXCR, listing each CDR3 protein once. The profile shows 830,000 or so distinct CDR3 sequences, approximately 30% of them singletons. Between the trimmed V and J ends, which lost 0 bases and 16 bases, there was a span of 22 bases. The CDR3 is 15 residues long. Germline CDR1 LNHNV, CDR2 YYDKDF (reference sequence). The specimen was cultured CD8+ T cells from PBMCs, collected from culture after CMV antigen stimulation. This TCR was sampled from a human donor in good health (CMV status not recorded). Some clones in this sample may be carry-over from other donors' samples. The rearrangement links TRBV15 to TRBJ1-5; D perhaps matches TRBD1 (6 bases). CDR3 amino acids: CATSRDLGRARGLHF. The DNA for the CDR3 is TGTGCCACCAGCAGAGATCTTGGGAGGGCCAGGGGATTACATTTT.